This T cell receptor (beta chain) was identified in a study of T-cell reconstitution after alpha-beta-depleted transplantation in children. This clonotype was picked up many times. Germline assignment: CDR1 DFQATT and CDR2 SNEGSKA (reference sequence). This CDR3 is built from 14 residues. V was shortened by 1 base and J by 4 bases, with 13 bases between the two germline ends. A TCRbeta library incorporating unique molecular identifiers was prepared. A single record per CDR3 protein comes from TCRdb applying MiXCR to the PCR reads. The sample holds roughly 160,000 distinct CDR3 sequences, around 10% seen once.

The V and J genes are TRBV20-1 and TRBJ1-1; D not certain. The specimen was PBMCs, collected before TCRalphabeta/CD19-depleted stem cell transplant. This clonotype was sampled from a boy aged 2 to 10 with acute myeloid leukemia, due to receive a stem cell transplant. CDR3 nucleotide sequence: TGCAGTGCTAGAGTTGGGTTTTGGGGCACTGAAGCTTTCTTT. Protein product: CSARVGFWGTEAFF.